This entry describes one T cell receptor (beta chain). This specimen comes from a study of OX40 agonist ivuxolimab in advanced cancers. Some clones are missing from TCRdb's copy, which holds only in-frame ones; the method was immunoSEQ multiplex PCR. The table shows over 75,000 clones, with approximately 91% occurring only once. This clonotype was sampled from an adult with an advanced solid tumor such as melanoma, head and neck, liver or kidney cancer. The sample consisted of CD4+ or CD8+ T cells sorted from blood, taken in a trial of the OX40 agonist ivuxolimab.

This CDR3 is CASSFSLDSGILSYNEQFF. CDR3 DNA sequence: TGTGCCAGCAGCTTTTCGTTGGATAGCGGGATACTCTCCTACAATGAGCAGTTCTTC. The chain is built from TRBV7-9 and TRBJ2-1, with 8 bases lining up with TRBD2. The length of the CDR3 is 19 residues. Germline V gives CDR1 SEHNR, CDR2 FQNEAQ (reference sequence). V was pared by 3 bases and J by 0 bases, with 13 bases of the junction left unmatched.